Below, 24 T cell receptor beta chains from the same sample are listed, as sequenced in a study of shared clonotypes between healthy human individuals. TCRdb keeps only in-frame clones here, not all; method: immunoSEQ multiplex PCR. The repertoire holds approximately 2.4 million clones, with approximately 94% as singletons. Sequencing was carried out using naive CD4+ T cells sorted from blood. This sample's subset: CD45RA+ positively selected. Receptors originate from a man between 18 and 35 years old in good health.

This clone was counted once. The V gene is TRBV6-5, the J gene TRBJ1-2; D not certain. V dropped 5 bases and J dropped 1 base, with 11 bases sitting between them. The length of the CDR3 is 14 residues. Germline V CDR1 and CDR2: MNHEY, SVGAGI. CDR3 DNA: TGTGCCAGCAGTAGGCGGACGGATAACTATGGCTACACCTTC. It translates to CASSRRTDNYGYTF.

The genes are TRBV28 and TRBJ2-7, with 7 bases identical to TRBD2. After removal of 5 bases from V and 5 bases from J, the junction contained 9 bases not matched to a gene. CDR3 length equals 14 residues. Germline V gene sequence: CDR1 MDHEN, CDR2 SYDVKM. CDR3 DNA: TGTGCCAGCAGTACCCCGGGGGGTTTCGACGAGCAGTACTTC. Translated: CASSTPGGFDEQYF.

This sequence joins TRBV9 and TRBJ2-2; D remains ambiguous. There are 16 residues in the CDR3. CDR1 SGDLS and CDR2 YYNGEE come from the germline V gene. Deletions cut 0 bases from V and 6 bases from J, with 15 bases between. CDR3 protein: CASSVGISTGAGELFF. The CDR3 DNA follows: TGTGCCAGCAGCGTAGGGATCTCTACTGGGGCCGGGGAGCTGTTTTTT.

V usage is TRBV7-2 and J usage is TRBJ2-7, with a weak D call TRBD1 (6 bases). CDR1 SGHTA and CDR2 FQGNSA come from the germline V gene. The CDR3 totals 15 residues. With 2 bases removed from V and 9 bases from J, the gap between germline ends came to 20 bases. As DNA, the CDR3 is TGTGCCAGCAGCTTACAGGGGATGGGCTCTACGTGGCAGTACTTC. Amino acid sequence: CASSLQGMGSTWQYF.

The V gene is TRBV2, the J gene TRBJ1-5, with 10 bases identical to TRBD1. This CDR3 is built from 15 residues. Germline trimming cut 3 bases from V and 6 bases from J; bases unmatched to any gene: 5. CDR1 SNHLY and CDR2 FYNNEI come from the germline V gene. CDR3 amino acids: CASSDDRGRVQPQHF. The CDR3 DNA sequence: TGTGCCAGCAGTGACGACAGGGGGCGGGTTCAGCCCCAGCATTTT.

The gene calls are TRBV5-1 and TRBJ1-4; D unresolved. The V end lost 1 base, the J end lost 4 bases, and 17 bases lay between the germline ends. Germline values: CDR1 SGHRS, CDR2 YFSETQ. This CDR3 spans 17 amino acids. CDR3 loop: CASSLSPAGVGNEKLFF. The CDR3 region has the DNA TGCGCCAGCAGCTTGTCTCCGGCCGGGGTGGGTAATGAAAAACTGTTTTTT. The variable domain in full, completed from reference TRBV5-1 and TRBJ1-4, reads KAGVTQTPRYLIKTRGQQVTLSCSPISGHRSVSWYQQTPGQGLQFLFEYFSETQRNKGNFPGRFSGRQFSNSRSEMNVSTLELGDSALYLCASSLSPAGVGNEKLFFGSGTQLSVL.

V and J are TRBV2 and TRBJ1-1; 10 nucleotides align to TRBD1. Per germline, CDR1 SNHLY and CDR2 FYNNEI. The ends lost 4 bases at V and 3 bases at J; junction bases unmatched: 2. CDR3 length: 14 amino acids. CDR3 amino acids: CASSGTGGDTEAFF. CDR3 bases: TGTGCCAGCAGTGGGACAGGGGGAGACACTGAAGCTTTCTTT.

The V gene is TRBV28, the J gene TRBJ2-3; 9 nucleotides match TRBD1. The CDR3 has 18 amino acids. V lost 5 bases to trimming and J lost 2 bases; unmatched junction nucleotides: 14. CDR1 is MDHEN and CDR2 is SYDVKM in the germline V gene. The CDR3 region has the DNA TGTGCCAGCAGTGCCGACCGGGACAGGGAGTTTGTCACAGATACGCAGTATTTT. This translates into CASSADRDREFVTDTQYF.

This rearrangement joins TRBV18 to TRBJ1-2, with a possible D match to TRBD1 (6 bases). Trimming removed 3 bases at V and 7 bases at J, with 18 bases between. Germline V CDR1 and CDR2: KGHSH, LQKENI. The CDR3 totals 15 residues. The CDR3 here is CASSPTHRDGAGYTF. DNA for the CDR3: TGTGCCAGCTCACCTACTCACAGGGACGGTGCTGGCTACACCTTC.

CDR3 bases: TGTGCCAGCAAAGGGGGTCTCGATCAGCCCCAGCATTTT. Translating gives CASKGGLDQPQHF. The rearrangement joins TRBV6-1 to TRBJ1-5; tentatively, D is TRBD1 (6 bases). V lost 7 bases to trimming and J lost 5 bases, with 12 bases between them. The CDR3 extends over 13 amino acids. Germline V lookup: CDR1 MNHNS, CDR2 SASEGT.

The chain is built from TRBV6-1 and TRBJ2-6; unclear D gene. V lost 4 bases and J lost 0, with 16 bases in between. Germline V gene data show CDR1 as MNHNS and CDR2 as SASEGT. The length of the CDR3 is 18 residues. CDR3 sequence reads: CASSVEATGSSGANVLTF. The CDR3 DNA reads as TGTGCCAGCAGTGTCGAGGCTACGGGCAGCTCTGGGGCCAACGTCCTGACTTTC.

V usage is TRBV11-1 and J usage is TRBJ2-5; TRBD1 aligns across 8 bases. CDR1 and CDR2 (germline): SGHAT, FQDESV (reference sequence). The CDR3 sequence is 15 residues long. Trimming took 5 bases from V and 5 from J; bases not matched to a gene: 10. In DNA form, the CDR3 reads TGTGCCAGCAGCCTGGGGACAGGTATTAGGGAGACCCAGTACTTC. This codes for CASSLGTGIRETQYF.

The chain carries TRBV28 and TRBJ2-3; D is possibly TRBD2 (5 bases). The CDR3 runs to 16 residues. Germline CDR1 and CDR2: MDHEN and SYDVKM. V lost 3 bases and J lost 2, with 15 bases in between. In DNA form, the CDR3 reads TGTGCCAGCAGTTTCGCCGGACTGGTCCCCACAGATACGCAGTATTTT. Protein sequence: CASSFAGLVPTDTQYF.

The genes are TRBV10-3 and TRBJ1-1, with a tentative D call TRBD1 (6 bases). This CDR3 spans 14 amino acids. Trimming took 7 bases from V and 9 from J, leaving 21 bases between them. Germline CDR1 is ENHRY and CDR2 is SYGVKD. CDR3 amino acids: CAIKEGGDGVKAFF. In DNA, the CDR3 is TGTGCCATCAAAGAAGGGGGGGATGGGGTGAAAGCTTTCTTT.

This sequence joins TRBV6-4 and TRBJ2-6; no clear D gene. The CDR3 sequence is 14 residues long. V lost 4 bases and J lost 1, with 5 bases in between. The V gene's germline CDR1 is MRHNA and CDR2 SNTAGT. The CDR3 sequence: CASSVESGANVLTF. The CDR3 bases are TGTGCCAGCAGTGTGGAGTCTGGGGCCAACGTCCTGACTTTC.

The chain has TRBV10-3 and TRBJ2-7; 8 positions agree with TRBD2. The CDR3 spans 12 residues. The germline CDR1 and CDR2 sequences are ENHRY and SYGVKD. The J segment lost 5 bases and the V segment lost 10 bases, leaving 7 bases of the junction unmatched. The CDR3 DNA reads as TGTGCCACCGGCGGGGGGTCGAACGAGCAGTACTTC. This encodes CATGGGSNEQYF.

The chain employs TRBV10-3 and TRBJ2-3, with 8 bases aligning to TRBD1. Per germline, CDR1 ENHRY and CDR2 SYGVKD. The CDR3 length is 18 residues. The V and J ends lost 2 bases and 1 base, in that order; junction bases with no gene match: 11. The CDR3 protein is CAISEVRVAGQGTDTQYF. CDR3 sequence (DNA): TGTGCCATCAGTGAGGTTCGGGTGGCGGGACAGGGCACAGATACGCAGTATTTT.

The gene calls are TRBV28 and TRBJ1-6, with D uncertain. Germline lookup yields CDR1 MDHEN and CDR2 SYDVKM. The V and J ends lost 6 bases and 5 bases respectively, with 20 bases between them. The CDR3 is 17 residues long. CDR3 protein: CASSGFSMRLDNSPLHF. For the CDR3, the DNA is TGTGCCAGCAGCGGGTTTTCCATGCGGTTGGATAATTCACCCCTCCACTTT.

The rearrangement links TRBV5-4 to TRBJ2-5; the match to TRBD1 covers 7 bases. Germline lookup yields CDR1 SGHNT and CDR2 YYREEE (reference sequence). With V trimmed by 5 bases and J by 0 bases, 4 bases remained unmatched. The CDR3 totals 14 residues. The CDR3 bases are TGTGCCAGCAGAGCGACAGGGAACCAAGAGACCCAGTACTTC. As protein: CASRATGNQETQYF.

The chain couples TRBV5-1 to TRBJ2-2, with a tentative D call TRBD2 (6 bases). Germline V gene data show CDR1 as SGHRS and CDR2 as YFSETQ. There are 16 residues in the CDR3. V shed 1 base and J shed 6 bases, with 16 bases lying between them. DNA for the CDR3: TGCGCCAGCAGCTTGTTAGGGGACTCGGGTTCCGGGGAGCTGTTTTTT. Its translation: CASSLLGDSGSGELFF.

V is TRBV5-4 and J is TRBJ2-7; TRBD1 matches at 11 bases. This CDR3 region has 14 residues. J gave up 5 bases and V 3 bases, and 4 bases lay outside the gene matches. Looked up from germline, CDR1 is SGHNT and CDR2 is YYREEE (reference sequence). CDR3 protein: CASSSGQGVHEQYF. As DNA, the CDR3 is TGTGCCAGCAGCTCGGGACAGGGGGTCCACGAGCAGTACTTC. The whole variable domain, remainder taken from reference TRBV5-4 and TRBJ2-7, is ETGVTQSPTHLIKTRGQQVTLRCSSQSGHNTVSWYQQALGQGPQFIFQYYREEENGRGNFPPRFSGLQFPNYSSELNVNALELDDSALYLCASSSGQGVHEQYFGPGTRLTVT.

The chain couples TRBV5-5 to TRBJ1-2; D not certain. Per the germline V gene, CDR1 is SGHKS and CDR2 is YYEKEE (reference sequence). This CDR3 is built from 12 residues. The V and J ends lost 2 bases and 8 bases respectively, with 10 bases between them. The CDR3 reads CASSFFDFGYTF. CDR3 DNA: TGTGCCAGCAGCTTTTTCGACTTCGGCTACACCTTC.

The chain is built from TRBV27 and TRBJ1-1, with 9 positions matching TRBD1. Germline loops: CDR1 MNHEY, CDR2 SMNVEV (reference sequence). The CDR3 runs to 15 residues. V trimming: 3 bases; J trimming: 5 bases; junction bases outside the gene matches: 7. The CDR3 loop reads CASSFTGGKSTEAFF. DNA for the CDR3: TGTGCCAGCAGTTTTACAGGGGGCAAAAGTACTGAAGCTTTCTTT.

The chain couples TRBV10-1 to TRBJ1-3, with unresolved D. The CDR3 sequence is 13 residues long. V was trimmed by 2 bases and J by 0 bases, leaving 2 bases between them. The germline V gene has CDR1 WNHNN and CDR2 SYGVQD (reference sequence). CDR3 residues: CASSEISGNTIYF. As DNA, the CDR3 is TGCGCCAGCAGTGAGATCTCTGGAAACACCATATATTTT.